The TCR beta chain under discussion was sequenced for a study of cytomegalovirus exposure and HLA in healthy donors. About the study: Drawn from HLA-typed donors, around 85 million unique TCRs were held in an early data release.

General study findings and limits: Despite most TCR sequences being rare, some public TCRs occurred in many donors. A later analysis reportedly found fewer N-insertions in an Asian-associated ancestry cluster than the roughly 670-donor mean. In an earlier analysis, most TCR beta V segments were productive about 87% or about 30% of the time.

V lost 0 bases and J lost 4, with 17 bases in between. Germline lookup yields CDR1 SGDLS and CDR2 YYNGEE. This CDR3 is 18 amino acids long. The PCR contained 60 Vbeta and 13 Jbeta primers. TCRdb's copy holds only in-frame clones and misses some; the assay was immunoSEQ multiplex PCR. The table includes 150,000 or so clones, around four fifths detected once. Of note for this clone: Its antigen remains unknown.

The sequence was collected from a man aged 30 to 45 in good health and CMV-seropositive. This chain joins TRBV9 and TRBJ2-6; weak D call: TRBD1 (7 bases). The sequenced sample was PBMCs. CDR3 sequence reads: CASSVDRGAGSGANVLTF. The CDR3, as DNA: TGTGCCAGCAGCGTAGACAGGGGAGCGGGCTCAGGGGCCAACGTCCTGACTTTC.